The 4 T cell receptor beta chains presented below share a single source sample, sequenced in a study of cytomegalovirus exposure and HLA in healthy donors. Primers: 60 Vbeta forward and 13 Jbeta reverse. Method: immunoSEQ multiplex PCR; TCRdb's copy keeps in-frame clones and lacks some. The sample includes tens of thousands of clones, 65% to 90% of them seen just once. Source material: PBMCs. These receptors all come from a woman in her late teens or twenties in good health and CMV-seronegative.

The CDR3 sequence: CASGRGHQPDNEQFF. As DNA, the CDR3 is TGTGCCAGCGGAAGGGGCCACCAACCCGACAATGAGCAGTTCTTC. The chain has TRBV6-6 and TRBJ2-1; D might be TRBD1 (5 bases). V dropped 8 bases and J dropped 5 bases, with 19 bases sitting between them. The CDR3 length is 15 residues. The germline V gene has CDR1 MNHNY and CDR2 SVGAGI (reference sequence).

The J gene is TRBJ2-5, the V gene TRBV7-2, with 11 bases identical to TRBD2. From germline, CDR1 is SGHTA and CDR2 FQGNSA. This CDR3 is built from 13 residues. V shed 4 bases and J 11 bases; nucleotides not matched to a gene: 6. The CDR3 bases are TGTGCCAGCAGCTCTGGGACTAGCGGTAGACAGTACTTC. Its protein is CASSSGTSGRQYF.

The chain joins TRBV7-9 to TRBJ1-2, with 11 nucleotides matching TRBD1. CDR1 SEHNR and CDR2 FQNEAQ come from the germline V gene (reference sequence). V was clipped by 7 bases and J by 6 bases; unmatched bases: 19. This CDR3 has 18 amino acids. The CDR3 nucleotides are TGTGCCAGCAACTCGCCGGATCTCCGGACAGGGGGCGCGGATGGCTACACCTTC. This translates into CASNSPDLRTGGADGYTF. Filled out from reference TRBV7-9 and TRBJ1-2, the complete variable domain reads DTGVSQNPRHKITKRGQNVTFRCDPISEHNRLYWYRQTLGQGPEFLTYFQNEAQLEKSRLLSDRFSAERPKGSFSTLEIQRTEQGDSAMYLCASNSPDLRTGGADGYTFGSGTRLTVV.

V is TRBV5-6 and J is TRBJ1-5; D remains unclear. Germline CDR1 reads SGHDT; CDR2 reads YYEEEE. V gave up 3 bases and J gave up 2 bases, with 15 bases separating them. This CDR3 comprises 16 residues. CDR3 region: CASSYGGRTGNQPQHF. The CDR3 DNA sequence: TGTGCCAGCAGCTACGGAGGGAGGACGGGCAATCAGCCCCAGCATTTT.